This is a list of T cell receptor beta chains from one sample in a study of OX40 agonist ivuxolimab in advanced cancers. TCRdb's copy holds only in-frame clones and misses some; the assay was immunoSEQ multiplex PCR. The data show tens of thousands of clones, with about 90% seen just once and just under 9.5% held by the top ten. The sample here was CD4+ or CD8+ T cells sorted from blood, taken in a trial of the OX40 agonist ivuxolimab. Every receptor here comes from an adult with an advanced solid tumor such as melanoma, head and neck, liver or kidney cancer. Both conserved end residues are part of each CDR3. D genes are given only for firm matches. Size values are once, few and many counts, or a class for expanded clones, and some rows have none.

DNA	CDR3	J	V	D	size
TGCGCCAGCAGCCAAGAAGATGAAAAACTGTTTTTT	CASSQEDEKLFF	TRBJ1-4	TRBV4-1	NA	NA
TGTGCCAGCAGTTACTCGATACGGGGGAATTCACCCCTCCACTTT	CASSYSIRGNSPLHF	TRBJ1-6	TRBV6-5	NA	few
TGCGCCAGCAGCGCCACACTAGCGGGAGTGTTGGATGAGCAGTTCTTC	CASSATLAGVLDEQFF	TRBJ2-1	TRBV5-1	TRBD2	NA
TGTGCCAGTAGTGACCTGGACAGGGGCCCAGATACGCAGTATTTT	CASSDLDRGPDTQYF	TRBJ2-3	TRBV19	TRBD1	NA
TGTGCCAGCAGCTCCGGGACAGGGGGTGCTAGCTCCTACGAGCAGTACTTC	CASSSGTGGASSYEQYF	TRBJ2-7	TRBV2	TRBD1	NA
TGTGCCACCAGCAGAGCCACAGGGGATCAAAGTGGCTACACCTTC	CATSRATGDQSGYTF	TRBJ1-2	TRBV15	TRBD1	NA
TGTGCCAGCAGCCCCACAGGGGGCGCGGGCACTGAAGCTTTCTTT	CASSPTGGAGTEAFF	TRBJ1-1	TRBV7-9	TRBD1	NA
TGTGCCAGCAGCTTACGACTAGCGGGGTCGGGCAAAAACATTCAGTACTTC	CASSLRLAGSGKNIQYF	TRBJ2-4	TRBV21-1	NA	NA
TGTGCCAGCAGTGATAGGTCTCAGCCCCAGCATTTT	CASSDRSQPQHF	TRBJ1-5	TRBV2	NA	once
TGTGCCAGCAGGAGACGGACAGCAGGCTACACCTTC	CASRRRTAGYTF	TRBJ1-2	TRBV2	NA	NA
TGTGCCAGCAGCTTAGTAGCAGGCGTTAGCTCCTACGAGCAGTACTTC	CASSLVAGVSSYEQYF	TRBJ2-7	TRBV7-6	NA	NA
TGTGCCAGCCAGAGGGGTATTGTAACTGAAGCTTTCTTT	CASQRGIVTEAFF	TRBJ1-1	TRBV6-5	NA	NA
TGTGCCAGCAGCTTAGCTCTAGCAGAAACCCAGTACTTC	CASSLALAETQYF	TRBJ2-5	TRBV7-8	NA	NA
TGCAGCGTTCTGGGGGGGACCTACGAGCAGTACTTC	CSVLGGTYEQYF	TRBJ2-7	TRBV29-1	TRBD2	NA
TGTGCCAGCAGCTTATTTGCTAGCGACGAGACCCAGTACTTC	CASSLFASDETQYF	TRBJ2-5	TRBV7-7	NA	NA
TGTGCCAGCAGTCTGGGATCCGGGGAGCTGTTTTTT	CASSLGSGELFF	TRBJ2-2	TRBV27	NA	NA
TGTGCCAGCAGCGGAGCCGGGGGGAGGGATCAGCCCCAGCATTTT	CASSGAGGRDQPQHF	TRBJ1-5	TRBV7-9	NA	once
TGTGCACTGAACACTGAAGCTTTCTTT	CALNTEAFF	TRBJ1-1	TRBV7-9	NA	NA
TGTGCCAGCAGTTTACCAAATCAGCCCCAGCATTTT	CASSLPNQPQHF	TRBJ1-5	TRBV27	NA	NA
TGTGCCAGCAGAAGGGAGGATGAGCAGTTCTTC	CASRREDEQFF	TRBJ2-1	TRBV27	NA	NA
TGTGCCAGCAGTCCGACGACAGGGCCGGAGGGCTATGGCTACACCTTC	CASSPTTGPEGYGYTF	TRBJ1-2	TRBV7-9	TRBD1	NA
TGTGCCTGTACTGAGGGGATTTTGAACACTGAAGCTTTCTTT	CACTEGILNTEAFF	TRBJ1-1	TRBV30	NA	NA